The source of this T cell receptor (beta chain) is a study of CD8 T cells in Susac syndrome. The CDR3 has 12 residues. The germline V and J ends were trimmed by 6 bases and 3 bases, with 9 bases remaining between them. Germline assignment: CDR1 MNHEY and CDR2 SVGAGI. RNA in amounts of roughly 0.5 to 1 ug was reverse transcribed with random hexamers. TCRdb reanalysed the immunoSEQ multiplex PCR reads using MiXCR and keeps one entry per CDR3 protein. The table includes some 99,000 distinct CDR3 sequences, 85% to 95% detected once. The sequence was collected from a human donor with Susac syndrome. This sequence joins TRBV6-5 and TRBJ2-7, with D tentatively TRBD1 (6 bases). The material sequenced was CD4+ T cells from PBMCs. The CDR3 nucleotides are TGTGCCAGCAGAACACAGGGCTACGAGCAGTACTTC. Translation gives CASRTQGYEQYF.